This TCR beta chain is from a study of cytomegalovirus exposure and HLA in healthy donors. Study-level findings and limits: Altogether, 150 to 200 TCR beta chains were recorded as cytomegalovirus-associated.

In its sample, this clone was seen once. Its antigen is unidentified. Trimming at V came to 5 bases and at J to 10 bases, leaving 9 bases not matched to a gene. The CDR3 sequence is 15 residues long. In germline, CDR1 is LGHNA, CDR2 YSLEER. Only in-frame clones appear in the TCRdb table, and some are missing; sequencing was by immunoSEQ multiplex PCR. The table includes approximately 150,000 clones, 85% detected once. This TCR was sampled from a man aged 25-45 years in good health and CMV-seropositive. The V gene is TRBV4-3, the J gene TRBJ1-6; 9 bases line up with TRBD1. The sample taken for sequencing was PBMCs. In nucleotides, the CDR3 is TGCGCCAGCAGCGTAGGGGGACAGGGAGACTCACCCCTCCACTTT. It codes for CASSVGGQGDSPLHF.